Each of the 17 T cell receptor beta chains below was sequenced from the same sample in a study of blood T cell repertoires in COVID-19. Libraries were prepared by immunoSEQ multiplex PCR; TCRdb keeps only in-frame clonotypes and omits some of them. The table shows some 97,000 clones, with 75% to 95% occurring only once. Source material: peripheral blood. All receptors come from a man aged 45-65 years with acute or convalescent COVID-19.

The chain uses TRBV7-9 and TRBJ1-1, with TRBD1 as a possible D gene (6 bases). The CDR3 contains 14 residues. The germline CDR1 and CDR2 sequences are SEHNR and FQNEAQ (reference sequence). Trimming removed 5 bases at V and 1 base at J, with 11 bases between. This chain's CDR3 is CASSERQENTEAFF. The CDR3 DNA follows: TGTGCCAGCAGCGAGAGACAGGAGAACACTGAAGCTTTCTTT.

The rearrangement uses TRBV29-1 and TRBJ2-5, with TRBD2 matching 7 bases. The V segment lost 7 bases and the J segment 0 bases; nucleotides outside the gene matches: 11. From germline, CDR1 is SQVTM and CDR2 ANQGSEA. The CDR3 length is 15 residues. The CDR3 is CSAGRREGYQETQYF. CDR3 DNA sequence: TGCAGCGCCGGACGGAGGGAGGGGTACCAAGAGACCCAGTACTTC.

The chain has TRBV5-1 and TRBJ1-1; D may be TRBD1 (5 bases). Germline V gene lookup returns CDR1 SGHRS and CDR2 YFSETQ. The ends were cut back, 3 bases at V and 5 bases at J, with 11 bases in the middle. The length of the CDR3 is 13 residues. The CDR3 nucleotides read TGCGCCAGCAGCTACTCGGGGGAGACTGAAGCTTTCTTT. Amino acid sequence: CASSYSGETEAFF.

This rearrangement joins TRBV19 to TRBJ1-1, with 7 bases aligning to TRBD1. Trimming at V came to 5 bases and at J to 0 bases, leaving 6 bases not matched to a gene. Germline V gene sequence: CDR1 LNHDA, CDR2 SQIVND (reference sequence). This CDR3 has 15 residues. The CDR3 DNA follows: TGTGCCAGTAGTTGGGGACAGAGCTTGAACACTGAAGCTTTCTTT. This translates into CASSWGQSLNTEAFF. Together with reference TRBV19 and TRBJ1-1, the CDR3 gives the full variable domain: DGGITQSPKYLFRKEGQNVTLSCEQNLNHDAMYWYRQDPGQGLRLIYYSQIVNDFQKGDIAEGYSVSREKKESFPLTVTSAQKNPTAFYLCASSWGQSLNTEAFFGQGTRLTVV.

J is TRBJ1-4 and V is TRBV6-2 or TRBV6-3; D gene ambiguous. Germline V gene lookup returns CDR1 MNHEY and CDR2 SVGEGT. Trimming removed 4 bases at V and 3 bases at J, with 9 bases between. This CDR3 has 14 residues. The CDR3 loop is CASSSAVPNEKLFF. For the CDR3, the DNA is TGTGCCAGCAGTTCCGCGGTCCCTAATGAAAAACTGTTTTTT.

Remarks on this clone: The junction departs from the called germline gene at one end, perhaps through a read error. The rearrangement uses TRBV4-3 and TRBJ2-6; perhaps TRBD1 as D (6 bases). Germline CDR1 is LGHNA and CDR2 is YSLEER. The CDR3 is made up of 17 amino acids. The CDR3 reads CASSQDSAFSGANVPTF. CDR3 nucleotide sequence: TGCGCCAGCAGCCAAGATTCAGCGTTCTCAGGGGCCAACGTCCCGACTTTC.

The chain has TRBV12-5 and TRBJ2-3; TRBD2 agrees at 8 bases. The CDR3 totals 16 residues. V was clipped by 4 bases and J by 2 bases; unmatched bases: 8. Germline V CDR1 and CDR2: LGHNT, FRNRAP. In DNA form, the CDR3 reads TGTGCTAGTGGTTGCCGGGGCGGGAGGTACACAGATACGCAGTATTTT. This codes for CASGCRGGRYTDTQYF. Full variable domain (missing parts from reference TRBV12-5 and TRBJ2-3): DARVTQTPRHKVTEMGQEVTMRCQPILGHNTVFWYRQTMMQGLELLAYFRNRAPLDDSGMPKDRFSAEMPDATLATLKIQPSEPRDSAVYFCASGCRGGRYTDTQYFGPGTRLTVL.

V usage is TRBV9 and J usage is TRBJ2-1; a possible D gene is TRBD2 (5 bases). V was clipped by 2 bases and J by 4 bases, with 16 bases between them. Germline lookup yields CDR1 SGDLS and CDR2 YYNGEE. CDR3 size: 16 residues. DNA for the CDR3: TGTGCCAGCAGCGTTCAGGACTGGAAAGGATACAATGAGCAGTTCTTC. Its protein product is CASSVQDWKGYNEQFF.

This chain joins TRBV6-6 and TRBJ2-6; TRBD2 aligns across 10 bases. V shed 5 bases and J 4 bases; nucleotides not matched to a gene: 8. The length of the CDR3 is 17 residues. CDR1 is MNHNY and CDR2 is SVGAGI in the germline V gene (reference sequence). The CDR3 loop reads CASSPSGSAPGANVLTF. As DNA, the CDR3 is TGTGCCAGCAGTCCTAGCGGGAGTGCTCCCGGGGCCAACGTCCTGACTTTC.

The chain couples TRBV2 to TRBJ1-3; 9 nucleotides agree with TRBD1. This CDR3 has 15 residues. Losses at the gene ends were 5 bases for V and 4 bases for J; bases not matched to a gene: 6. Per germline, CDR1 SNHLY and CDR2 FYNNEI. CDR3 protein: CASSKTGGDGNTIYF. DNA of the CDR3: TGTGCCAGCAGTAAAACAGGGGGCGACGGAAACACCATATATTTT.

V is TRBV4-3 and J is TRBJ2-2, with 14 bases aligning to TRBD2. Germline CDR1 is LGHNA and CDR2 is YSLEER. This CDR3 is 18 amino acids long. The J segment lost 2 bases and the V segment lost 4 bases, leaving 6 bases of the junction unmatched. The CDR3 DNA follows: TGCGCCAGCAGCCTGGGACTAGCGGGAGAGATTAACACCGGGGAGCTGTTTTTT. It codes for CASSLGLAGEINTGELFF.

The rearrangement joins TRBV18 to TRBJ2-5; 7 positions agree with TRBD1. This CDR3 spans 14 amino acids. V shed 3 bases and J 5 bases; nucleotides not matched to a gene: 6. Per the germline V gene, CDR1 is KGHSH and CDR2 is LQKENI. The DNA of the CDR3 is TGTGCCAGCTCACCGGAGCTCAGGGGGGAGACCCAGTACTTC. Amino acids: CASSPELRGETQYF.

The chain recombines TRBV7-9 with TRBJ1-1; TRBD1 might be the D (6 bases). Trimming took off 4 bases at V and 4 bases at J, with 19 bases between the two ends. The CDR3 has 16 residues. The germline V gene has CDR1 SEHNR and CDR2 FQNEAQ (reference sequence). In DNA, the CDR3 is TGTGCCAGCAGCTCTCGATCAGGGGCAGGGATCACTGAAGCTTTCTTT. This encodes CASSSRSGAGITEAFF. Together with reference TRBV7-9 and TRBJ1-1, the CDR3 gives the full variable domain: DTGVSQNPRHKITKRGQNVTFRCDPISEHNRLYWYRQTLGQGPEFLTYFQNEAQLEKSRLLSDRFSAERPKGSFSTLEIQRTEQGDSAMYLCASSSRSGAGITEAFFGQGTRLTVV.

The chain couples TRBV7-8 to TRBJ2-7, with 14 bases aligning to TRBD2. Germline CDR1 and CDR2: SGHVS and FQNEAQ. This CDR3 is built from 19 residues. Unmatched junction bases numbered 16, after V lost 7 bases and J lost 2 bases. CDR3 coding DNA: TGTGCCAGCACCCAAATAGCATGGACTAGCGGGAGGAAAACCTACGAGCAGTACTTC. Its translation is CASTQIAWTSGRKTYEQYF.

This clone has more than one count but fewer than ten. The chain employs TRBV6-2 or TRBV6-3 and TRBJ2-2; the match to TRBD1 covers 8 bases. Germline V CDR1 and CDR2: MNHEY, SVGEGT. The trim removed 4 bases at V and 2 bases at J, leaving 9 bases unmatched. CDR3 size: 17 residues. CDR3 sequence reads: CASSLRQGSTNTGELFF. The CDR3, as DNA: TGTGCCAGCAGTTTGAGACAGGGGAGTACCAACACCGGGGAGCTGTTTTTT.

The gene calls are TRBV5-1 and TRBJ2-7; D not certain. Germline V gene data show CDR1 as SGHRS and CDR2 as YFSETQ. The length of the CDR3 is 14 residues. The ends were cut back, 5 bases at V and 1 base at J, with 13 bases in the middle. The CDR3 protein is CASRPLAASYEQYF. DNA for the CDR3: TGCGCCAGCAGACCCTTAGCAGCATCCTACGAGCAGTACTTC. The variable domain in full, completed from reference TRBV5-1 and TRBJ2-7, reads KAGVTQTPRYLIKTRGQQVTLSCSPISGHRSVSWYQQTPGQGLQFLFEYFSETQRNKGNFPGRFSGRQFSNSRSEMNVSTLELGDSALYLCASRPLAASYEQYFGPGTRLTVT.

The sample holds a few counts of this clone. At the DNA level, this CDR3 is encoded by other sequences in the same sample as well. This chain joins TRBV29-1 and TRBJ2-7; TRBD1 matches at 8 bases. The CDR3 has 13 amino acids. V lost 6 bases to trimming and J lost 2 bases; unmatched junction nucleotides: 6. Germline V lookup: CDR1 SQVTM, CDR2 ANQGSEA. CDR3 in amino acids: CSVSQGGAYEQYF. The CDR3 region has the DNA TGCAGCGTATCACAGGGGGGAGCCTACGAGCAGTACTTC.